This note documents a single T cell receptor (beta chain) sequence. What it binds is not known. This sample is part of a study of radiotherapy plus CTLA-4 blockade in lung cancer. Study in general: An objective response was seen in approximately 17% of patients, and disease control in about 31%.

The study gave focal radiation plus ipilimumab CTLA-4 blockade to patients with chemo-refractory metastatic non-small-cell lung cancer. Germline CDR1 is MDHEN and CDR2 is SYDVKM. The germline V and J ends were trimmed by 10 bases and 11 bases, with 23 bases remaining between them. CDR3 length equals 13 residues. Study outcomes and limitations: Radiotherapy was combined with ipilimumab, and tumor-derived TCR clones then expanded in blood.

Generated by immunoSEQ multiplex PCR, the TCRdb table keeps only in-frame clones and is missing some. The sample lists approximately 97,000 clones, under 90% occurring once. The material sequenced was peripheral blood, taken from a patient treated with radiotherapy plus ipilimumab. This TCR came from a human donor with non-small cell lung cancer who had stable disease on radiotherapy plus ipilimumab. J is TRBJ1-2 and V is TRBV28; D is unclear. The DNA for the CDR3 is TGTGCCATCTTTTTTCCCGGGGAATACGGATACACCTTC. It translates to CAIFFPGEYGYTF.